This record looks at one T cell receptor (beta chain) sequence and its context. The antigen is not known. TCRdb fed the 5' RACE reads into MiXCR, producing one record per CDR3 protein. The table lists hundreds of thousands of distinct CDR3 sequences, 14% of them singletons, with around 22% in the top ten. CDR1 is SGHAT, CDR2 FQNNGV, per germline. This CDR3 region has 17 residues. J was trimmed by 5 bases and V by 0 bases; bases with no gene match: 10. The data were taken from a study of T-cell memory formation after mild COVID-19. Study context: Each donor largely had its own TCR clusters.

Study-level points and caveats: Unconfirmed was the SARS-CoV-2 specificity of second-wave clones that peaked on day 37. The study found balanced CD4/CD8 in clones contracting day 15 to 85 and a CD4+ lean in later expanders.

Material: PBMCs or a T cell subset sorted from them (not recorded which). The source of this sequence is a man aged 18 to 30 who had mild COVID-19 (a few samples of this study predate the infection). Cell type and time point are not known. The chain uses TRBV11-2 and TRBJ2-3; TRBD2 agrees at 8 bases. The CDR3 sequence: CASSLDWLDSGRDTQYF. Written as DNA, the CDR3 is TGTGCCAGCAGCTTAGATTGGCTTGACAGCGGGAGAGATACGCAGTATTTT.